Each of the 30 T cell receptor beta chains below was sequenced from the same sample in a study of blood T cell repertoires in COVID-19. Measured with immunoSEQ multiplex PCR; TCRdb has only the in-frame clones, and not every one. The sample contains roughly 300,000 clones, 65% to 90% of which appear only once. Source material: peripheral blood. Source of these receptors: a human donor in a cohort sampled during active COVID-19.

The table lists this clone with a few counts. This chain connects TRBV29-1 to TRBJ2-7, with a tentative D call TRBD1 (6 bases). CDR3 size: 14 residues. V lost 7 bases to trimming and J lost 6 bases, with 22 bases between them. Germline CDR1 and CDR2: SQVTM and ANQGSEA. This CDR3 reads CSAKENRVSGEQYF. DNA for the CDR3: TGCAGCGCTAAGGAAAACAGGGTTTCGGGCGAGCAGTACTTC.

Details on this clone: This sample also contains other DNA sequences that code for the same CDR3. Here the CDR3 DNA reads TGTGCCAGCAGTTTAAGCGGGGCTGATACGCAGTATTTT. Translation gives CASSLSGADTQYF. The V call is TRBV12-3 or TRBV12-4, the J call TRBJ2-3, with TRBD2 matching 7 bases. J lost 6 bases, V lost 2 bases, and 2 bases had no gene match. The CDR3 has 13 amino acids.

The chain couples TRBV18 to TRBJ1-5; D is uncertain. Germline values: CDR1 KGHSH, CDR2 LQKENI. Deletions cut 3 bases from V and 4 bases from J, with 7 bases between. CDR3 length: 13 residues. CDR3 bases: TGTGCCAGCTCACCGAGAAATAATCAGCCCCAGCATTTT. The encoded protein is CASSPRNNQPQHF.

This chain uses TRBV19 with TRBJ2-7; 8 bases line up with TRBD1. Trimming at V came to 2 bases and at J to 3 bases, leaving 15 bases not matched to a gene. The CDR3 loop spans 18 amino acids. The germline V gene encodes CDR1 LNHDA and CDR2 SQIVND (reference sequence). The CDR3 DNA reads TGTGCCAGTAGTATAAAGGCAGGGGGCGCAACCGCGATCTACGAGCAGTACTTC. This gives the protein CASSIKAGGATAIYEQYF. Full variable domain (missing parts from reference TRBV19 and TRBJ2-7): DGGITQSPKYLFRKEGQNVTLSCEQNLNHDAMYWYRQDPGQGLRLIYYSQIVNDFQKGDIAEGYSVSREKKESFPLTVTSAQKNPTAFYLCASSIKAGGATAIYEQYFGPGTRLTVT.

This clone was counted a single time. The V gene is TRBV7-2, the J gene TRBJ2-7; 11 positions agree with TRBD2. CDR3 size: 16 residues. With V trimmed by 5 bases and J by 4 bases, 10 bases remained unmatched. Germline V lookup: CDR1 SGHTA, CDR2 FQGNSA. The CDR3 spells CASSHETSGGLYEQYF. In DNA, the CDR3 is TGTGCCAGCAGCCACGAAACTAGCGGGGGTCTTTACGAGCAGTACTTC.

This chain connects TRBV15 to TRBJ2-3; the D gene is possibly TRBD1 (5 bases). V gave up 1 base and J gave up 2 bases, with 10 bases separating them. Germline V gene lookup returns CDR1 LNHNV and CDR2 YYDKDF (reference sequence). The CDR3 is 15 residues long. The CDR3 nucleotides read TGTGCCACCAGCAGAGTCGGACACCCCACAGATACGCAGTATTTT. Translating gives CATSRVGHPTDTQYF.

The V gene is TRBV30, the J gene TRBJ1-1; D not resolved. Germline-derived CDR1 and CDR2 are GTSNPN and SVGIG (reference sequence). The CDR3 is 16 residues long. V shed 0 bases and J shed 3 bases, with 17 bases lying between them. This CDR3 is CAWSVLLARVYTEAFF. The CDR3 DNA follows: TGTGCCTGGAGTGTACTCTTGGCCCGGGTCTACACTGAAGCTTTCTTT.

The CDR3 spells CASSYGSGEYGYTF. CDR3 coding DNA: TGTGCCAGCAGTTATGGGAGCGGGGAATATGGCTACACCTTC. V is TRBV6-5 and J is TRBJ1-2; D not certain. Germline lookup yields CDR1 MNHEY and CDR2 SVGAGI. The CDR3 extends over 14 amino acids. V gave up 3 bases and J gave up 5 bases, with 13 bases separating them.

J is TRBJ2-7 and V is TRBV7-3; D might be TRBD2 (6 bases). The length of the CDR3 is 14 residues. V lost 2 bases and J lost 0, with 8 bases in between. Per the germline V gene, CDR1 is SGHTA and CDR2 is FQGTGA. The CDR3 sequence is CASSLGGNSYEQYF. DNA of the CDR3: TGTGCCAGCAGCTTAGGGGGGAACTCCTACGAGCAGTACTTC.

This rearrangement joins TRBV11-3 to TRBJ2-7; no clear D gene. V dropped 5 bases and J dropped 0 bases, with 11 bases sitting between them. CDR1 SGHNT and CDR2 YENEEA come from the germline V gene. The CDR3 covers 14 residues. CDR3 residues: CASSAYGSSYEQYF. CDR3 bases: TGTGCCAGCAGCGCTTACGGGTCCTCCTACGAGCAGTACTTC.

This chain joins TRBV5-5 and TRBJ2-7, with 11 bases aligning to TRBD1. The CDR3 extends over 14 amino acids. Trimming removed 3 bases from V and 4 bases from J; junction bases left unmatched: 3. Germline lookup yields CDR1 SGHKS and CDR2 YYEKEE (reference sequence). The chain's CDR3 is CASSWDRGYYEQYF. In nucleotides, the CDR3 is TGTGCCAGCAGCTGGGACAGGGGGTATTACGAGCAGTACTTC. Variable domain in full (rest from reference TRBV5-5 and TRBJ2-7): DAGVTQSPTHLIKTRGQQVTLRCSPISGHKSVSWYQQVLGQGPQFIFQYYEKEERGRGNFPDRFSARQFPNYSSELNVNALLLGDSALYLCASSWDRGYYEQYFGPGTRLTVT.

A remark on this clone: The same CDR3 also results from other DNA sequences found in this sample. The chain joins TRBV24-1 to TRBJ2-5; tentatively, D is TRBD2 (5 bases). V lost 5 bases to trimming and J lost 5 bases, with 5 bases between them. CDR1 is KGHDR and CDR2 is SFDVKD in the germline V gene. The CDR3 is made up of 11 amino acids. CDR3 coding DNA: TGTGCCACCAGTGGCGGGGAGACCCAGTACTTC. Its translation: CATSGGETQYF.

This sequence joins TRBV12-5 and TRBJ1-5, with D possibly TRBD1 on 5 matching bases. The CDR3 sequence is 14 residues long. The V gene's germline CDR1 is LGHNT and CDR2 FRNRAP. Trimming stripped 3 bases from V and 5 bases from J, with 11 bases between. DNA for the CDR3: TGTGCTAGTGGTTTCGGGCAGGGTTATCAGCCCCAGCATTTT. It specifies CASGFGQGYQPQHF.

Ten or more counts support this clone. The rearrangement uses TRBV6-5 and TRBJ1-5; a weak D match, TRBD1 (6 bases). The CDR3 extends over 14 amino acids. Germline values: CDR1 MNHEY, CDR2 SVGAGI. Trimming removed 6 bases at V and 0 bases at J, with 9 bases between. CDR3 nucleotide sequence: TGTGCCAGCAGCGGACAGTATAGCAATCAGCCCCAGCATTTT. This encodes CASSGQYSNQPQHF.

This chain links TRBV9 with TRBJ1-1; TRBD1 might be the D (6 bases). Looked up from germline, CDR1 is SGDLS and CDR2 is YYNGEE. The CDR3 sequence is 18 residues long. Trimming pared 0 bases from V and 7 bases from J, leaving 25 bases between. The CDR3 DNA reads TGTGCCAGCAGCGTAGCTACTGGCGCCTGGGAGGGGGGAAGTGAAGCTTTCTTT. Translation gives CASSVATGAWEGGSEAFF.

The rearrangement links TRBV12-5 to TRBJ2-3; 8 nucleotides align to TRBD2. The V gene's germline CDR1 is LGHNT and CDR2 FRNRAP. The CDR3 spans 15 residues. V gave up 4 bases and J gave up 1 base; unmatched junction bases: 4. The CDR3 DNA follows: TGTGCTAGTGGTTCCGGAGCGGGGGGCACAGATACGCAGTATTTT. Translating gives CASGSGAGGTDTQYF.

The chain has TRBV18 and TRBJ2-2, with TRBD1 matching 9 bases. The V gene end was trimmed by 1 base and the J gene end by 9 bases; junction bases not matched to a gene: 18. CDR3 length equals 19 residues. Germline V gene sequence: CDR1 KGHSH, CDR2 LQKENI. The CDR3 region is CASSPHLHLGTGSFRELFF. Written as DNA, the CDR3 is TGTGCCAGCTCACCACACCTTCACCTCGGGACAGGGTCCTTCCGGGAGCTGTTTTTT.

The V and J genes are TRBV7-6 and TRBJ2-7; a possible D gene is TRBD1 (8 bases). The V gene's germline CDR1 is SGHVS and CDR2 FNYEAQ. The V gene lost 5 bases and the J gene lost 0 bases, with 23 bases spanning the gap. This CDR3 spans 18 amino acids. This CDR3 reads CASSLFPTGEGISYEQYF. The CDR3 DNA reads TGTGCCAGCAGCCTTTTTCCGACAGGGGAGGGGATCTCCTACGAGCAGTACTTC.

This sequence joins TRBV19 and TRBJ1-1; TRBD1 aligns across 10 bases. This CDR3 is 16 amino acids long. From germline, CDR1 is LNHDA and CDR2 SQIVND (reference sequence). The trim removed 3 bases at V and 1 base at J, leaving 5 bases unmatched. The CDR3 DNA reads as TGTGCCAGTAGTATGGGGACAGGGGCAGGGAACACTGAAGCTTTCTTT. This gives the protein CASSMGTGAGNTEAFF.

The chain couples TRBV11-2 to TRBJ2-5; D may be TRBD2 (5 bases). Per the germline V gene, CDR1 is SGHAT and CDR2 is FQNNGV. V lost 1 base, J lost 7 bases, and 7 bases lay in between. This CDR3 contains 12 residues. CDR3 sequence (DNA): TGTGCCAGCAGCTTAGTGGGAGCGACCCAGTACTTC. Translated, it gives CASSLVGATQYF.

The chain uses TRBV30 and TRBJ1-2; the D gene is possibly TRBD1 (5 bases). V shed 4 bases and J shed 2 bases, with 8 bases lying between them. The CDR3 sequence is 12 residues long. Germline V gene lookup returns CDR1 GTSNPN and CDR2 SVGIG (reference sequence). The CDR3 DNA is TGTGCCTGGAATCAGGGAAACTATGGCTACACCTTC. Encoded protein: CAWNQGNYGYTF.

This clone occurred a few times. Additional DNA sequences in this sample encode the identical CDR3. The J gene is TRBJ1-5, the V gene TRBV5-8, with D tentatively TRBD1 (6 bases). Germline V gene lookup returns CDR1 SGHTS and CDR2 YDEGEE. Trimming took 2 bases from V and 0 from J, leaving 9 bases between them. The CDR3 covers 15 residues. The DNA for the CDR3 is TGTGCCAGCAGCTTCCAGGGGTATAGCAATCAGCCCCAGCATTTT. Its protein product is CASSFQGYSNQPQHF.

The chain is built from TRBV6-5 and TRBJ1-6, with 8 bases matching TRBD1. Unmatched junction bases numbered 8, after V lost 6 bases and J lost 10 bases. Germline CDR1 reads MNHEY; CDR2 reads SVGAGI. The CDR3 contains 14 residues. CDR3 in amino acids: CASRSTGVGSPLHF. The CDR3 nucleotides read TGTGCCAGCAGGTCGACAGGGGTCGGGTCACCCCTCCACTTT.

This chain connects TRBV18 to TRBJ1-3; 9 bases align to TRBD1. With V trimmed by 8 bases and J by 4 bases, 9 bases remained unmatched. Germline loops: CDR1 KGHSH, CDR2 LQKENI. The CDR3 has 15 amino acids. The CDR3 sequence: CASATGGTSGNTIYF. In nucleotides, the CDR3 is TGTGCCAGCGCGACAGGGGGGACATCCGGAAACACCATATATTTT.

The chain has TRBV5-6 and TRBJ1-1; D gene ambiguous. Trimming took off 4 bases at V and 1 base at J, with 11 bases between the two ends. The CDR3 is 14 residues long. From germline, CDR1 is SGHDT and CDR2 YYEEEE. Here the CDR3 DNA reads TGTGCCAGCAGCCACGATTACAGGAACACTGAAGCTTTCTTT. Amino acid sequence: CASSHDYRNTEAFF.

This sequence joins TRBV6-2 or TRBV6-3 and TRBJ1-1; weak D call: TRBD1 (6 bases). This CDR3 spans 14 amino acids. V was pared by 7 bases and J by 2 bases, with 14 bases between. CDR1 and CDR2 from the germline V gene are MNHEY and SVGEGT. CDR3 residues: CASTPTGSNTEAFF. The CDR3 coding sequence is TGTGCCAGCACCCCAACAGGGTCAAACACTGAAGCTTTCTTT.

The chain uses TRBV19 and TRBJ2-6; tentatively, D is TRBD2 (6 bases). V was pared by 5 bases and J by 3 bases, with 11 bases between. In germline, CDR1 is LNHDA, CDR2 SQIVND (reference sequence). The CDR3 is made up of 15 amino acids. The CDR3 reads CASSQGGLGANVLTF. The CDR3, as DNA: TGTGCCAGTAGTCAGGGAGGACTTGGGGCCAACGTCCTGACTTTC.

The chain links TRBV14 to TRBJ1-3; D not certain. The CDR3 covers 17 residues. Germline V gene lookup returns CDR1 SGHDN and CDR2 FVKESK. The ends were cut back, 2 bases at V and 2 bases at J, with 16 bases in the middle. The chain's CDR3 is CASSQMRSGPTGNTIYF. In nucleotides, the CDR3 is TGTGCCAGCAGCCAAATGCGGTCTGGCCCGACTGGAAACACCATATATTTT.

The V call is TRBV6-5, the J call TRBJ2-1, with 7 bases aligning to TRBD1. There are 15 residues in the CDR3. Germline trimming cut 6 bases from V and 3 bases from J; bases unmatched to any gene: 8. The germline gives CDR1 MNHEY, CDR2 SVGAGI. The CDR3 protein is CASRGTAFSYNEQFF. In DNA form, the CDR3 reads TGTGCCAGCAGAGGGACAGCCTTCAGCTACAATGAGCAGTTCTTC.

The rearrangement joins TRBV19 to TRBJ1-1; tentatively, D is TRBD1 (5 bases). Looked up from germline, CDR1 is LNHDA and CDR2 is SQIVND (reference sequence). V dropped 5 bases and J dropped 7 bases, with 17 bases sitting between them. The length of the CDR3 is 14 residues. CDR3 residues: CASSLQDTGGEAFF. CDR3 DNA sequence: TGTGCCAGTAGTCTACAGGACACCGGGGGTGAAGCTTTCTTT.